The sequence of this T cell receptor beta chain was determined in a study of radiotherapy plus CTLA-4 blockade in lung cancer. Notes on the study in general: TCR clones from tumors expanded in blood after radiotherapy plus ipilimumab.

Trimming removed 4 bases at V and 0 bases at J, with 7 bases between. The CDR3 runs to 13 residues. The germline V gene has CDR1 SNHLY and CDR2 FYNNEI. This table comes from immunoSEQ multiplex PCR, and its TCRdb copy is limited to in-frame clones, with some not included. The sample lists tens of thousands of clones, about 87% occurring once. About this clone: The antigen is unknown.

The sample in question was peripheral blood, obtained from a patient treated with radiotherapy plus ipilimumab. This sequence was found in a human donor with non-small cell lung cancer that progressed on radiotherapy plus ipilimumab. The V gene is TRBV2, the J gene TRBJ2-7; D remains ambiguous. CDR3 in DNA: TGTGCCAGCAGTGCCGGTGGCTCCTACGAGCAGTACTTC. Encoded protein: CASSAGGSYEQYF.